This T cell receptor (beta chain) was obtained from a study of T cell responses to AZD1222 COVID-19 vaccine. Overall study results and limits: Spike-specific TCR breadth rose after two AZD1222 doses, and depth rose as well.

The V and J ends lost 8 bases and 10 bases respectively, with 18 bases between them. This CDR3 is 13 amino acids long. Notes on this clone: What it binds is unknown.

Data came from immunoSEQ multiplex PCR; TCRdb stores just in-frame clones and leaves some out. The sample shows roughly 60,000 clones, roughly 82% of them seen only once. The origin of this receptor is an adult in good health. This sequence joins TRBV12-3 or TRBV12-4 and TRBJ2-1, with a weak D call TRBD1 (5 bases). Specimen: peripheral blood, collected on day 0 of AZD1222 vaccination. The CDR3 DNA follows: TGTGCCAGCCGTCAAGGGGTAGTCGGCGAGCAGTTCTTC. This sequence encodes CASRQGVVGEQFF.